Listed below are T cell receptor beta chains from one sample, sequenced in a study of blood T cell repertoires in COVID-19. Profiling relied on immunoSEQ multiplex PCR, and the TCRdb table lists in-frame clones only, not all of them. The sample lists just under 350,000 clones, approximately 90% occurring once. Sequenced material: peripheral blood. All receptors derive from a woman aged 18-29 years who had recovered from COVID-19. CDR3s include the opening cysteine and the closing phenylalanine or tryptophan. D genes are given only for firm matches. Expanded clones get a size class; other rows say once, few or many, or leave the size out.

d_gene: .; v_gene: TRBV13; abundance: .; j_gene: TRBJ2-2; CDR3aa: CASSSIPGELFF; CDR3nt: TGTGCCAGCAGCTCAATCCCCGGGGAGCTGTTTTTT
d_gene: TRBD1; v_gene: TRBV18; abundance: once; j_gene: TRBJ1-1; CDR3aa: CASSPGQVLNTEAFF; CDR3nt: TGTGCCAGCTCACCGGGACAGGTTTTGAACACTGAAGCTTTCTTT
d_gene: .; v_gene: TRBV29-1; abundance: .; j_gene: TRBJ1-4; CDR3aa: CSVETRGTNEKLFF; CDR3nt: TGCAGCGTTGAAACGAGGGGGACTAATGAAAAACTGTTTTTT
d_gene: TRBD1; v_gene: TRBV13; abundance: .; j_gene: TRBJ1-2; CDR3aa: CASSLDRGGGYGYTF; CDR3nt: TGTGCCAGCAGCCTAGACAGGGGAGGCGGCTATGGCTACACCTTC
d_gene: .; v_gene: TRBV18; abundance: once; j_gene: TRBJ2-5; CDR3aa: CASSPQEQTGQETQYF; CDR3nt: TGTGCCAGCTCACCACAAGAACAGACAGGCCAAGAGACCCAGTACTTC
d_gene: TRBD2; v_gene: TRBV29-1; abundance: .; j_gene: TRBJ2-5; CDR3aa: CSVEVGRVQTQYF; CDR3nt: TGCAGCGTTGAAGTTGGGAGGGTCCAGACCCAGTACTTC
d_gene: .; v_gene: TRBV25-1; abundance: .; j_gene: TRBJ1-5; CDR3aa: CASSESGFNQPQHF; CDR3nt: TGTGCCAGCAGTGAGTCAGGCTTCAATCAGCCCCAGCATTTT
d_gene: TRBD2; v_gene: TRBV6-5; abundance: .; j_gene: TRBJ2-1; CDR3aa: CASRRGLAGDEQFF; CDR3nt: TGTGCCAGCAGAAGAGGACTAGCGGGGGATGAGCAGTTCTTC
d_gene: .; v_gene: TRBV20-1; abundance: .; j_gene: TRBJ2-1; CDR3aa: CSAPRNNEQFF; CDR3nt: TGCAGTGCACCTAGGAACAATGAGCAGTTCTTC
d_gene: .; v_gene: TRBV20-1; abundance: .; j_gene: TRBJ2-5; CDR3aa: CSASGDKGTQYF; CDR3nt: TGCAGTGCGAGTGGGGACAAAGGGACCCAGTACTTC
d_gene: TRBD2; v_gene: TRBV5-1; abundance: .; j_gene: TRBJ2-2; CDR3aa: CASSLVGGLAGASTGELFF; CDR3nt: TGCGCCAGCAGCTTGGTTGGCGGTCTAGCGGGCGCCTCCACCGGGGAGCTGTTTTTT
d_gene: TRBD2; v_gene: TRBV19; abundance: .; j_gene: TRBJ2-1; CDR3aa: CASSILSTSGRGHEQFF; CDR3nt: TGTGCCAGTAGTATATTGTCGACTAGCGGGAGGGGGCATGAGCAGTTCTTC
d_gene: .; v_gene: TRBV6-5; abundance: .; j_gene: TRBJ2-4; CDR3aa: CASSSRANLAKNIQYF; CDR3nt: TGTGCCAGCAGTTCCCGAGCGAACCTAGCCAAAAACATTCAGTACTTC
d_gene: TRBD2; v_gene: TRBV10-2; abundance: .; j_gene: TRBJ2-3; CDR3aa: CASSGMLAGETDTQYF; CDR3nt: TGCGCCAGCAGTGGGATGCTAGCGGGAGAAACAGATACGCAGTATTTT
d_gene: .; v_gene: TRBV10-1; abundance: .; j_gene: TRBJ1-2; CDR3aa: CASSDGDYGYTF; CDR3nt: TGCGCCAGCAGTGACGGTGACTATGGCTACACCTTC
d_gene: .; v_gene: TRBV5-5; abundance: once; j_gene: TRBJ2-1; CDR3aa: CASSLRGSYNEQFF; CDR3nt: TGTGCCAGCAGCTTAAGGGGCTCCTACAATGAGCAGTTCTTC
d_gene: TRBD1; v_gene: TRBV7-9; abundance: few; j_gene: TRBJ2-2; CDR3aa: CASSSLRWDRAKDTGELFF; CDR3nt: TGTGCCAGCAGCTCCTTACGGTGGGACAGGGCAAAGGACACCGGGGAGCTGTTTTTT
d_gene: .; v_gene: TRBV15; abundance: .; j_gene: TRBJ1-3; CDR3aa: CATSREQSYSGNTIYF; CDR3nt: TGTGCCACCAGCAGAGAACAGTCCTACTCTGGAAACACCATATATTTT
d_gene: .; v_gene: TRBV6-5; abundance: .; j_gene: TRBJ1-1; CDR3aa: CASSLRQNTEAFF; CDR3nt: TGTGCCAGCAGCCTGCGGCAAAACACTGAAGCTTTCTTT
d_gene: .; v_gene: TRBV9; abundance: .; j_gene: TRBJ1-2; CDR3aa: CASSGMGNQKIPGNYGYTF; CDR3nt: TGTGCCAGCAGCGGGATGGGCAACCAGAAGATCCCTGGGAACTATGGCTACACCTTC
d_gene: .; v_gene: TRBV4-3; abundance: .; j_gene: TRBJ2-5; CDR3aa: CASSQDKERPQYF; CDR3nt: TGCGCCAGCAGCCAAGATAAGGAGCGACCCCAGTACTTC
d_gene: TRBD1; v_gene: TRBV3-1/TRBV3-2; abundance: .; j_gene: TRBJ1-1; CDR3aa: CASSPRTGGMNTEAFF; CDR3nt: TGTGCCAGCAGCCCTCGGACAGGGGGAATGAACACTGAAGCTTTCTTT
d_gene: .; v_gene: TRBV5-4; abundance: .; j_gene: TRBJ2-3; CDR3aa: CASSSYTDTQYF; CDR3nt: TGTGCCAGCAGCTCCTACACAGATACGCAGTATTTT
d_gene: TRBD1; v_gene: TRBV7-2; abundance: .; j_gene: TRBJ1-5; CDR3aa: CASSLGTVNQPQHF; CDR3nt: TGTGCCAGCAGTTTAGGGACAGTCAATCAGCCCCAGCATTTT
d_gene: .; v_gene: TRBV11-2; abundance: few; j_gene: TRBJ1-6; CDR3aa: CASSLALSPLHF; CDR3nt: TGTGCCAGCAGCTTAGCCCTTTCACCCCTCCACTTT
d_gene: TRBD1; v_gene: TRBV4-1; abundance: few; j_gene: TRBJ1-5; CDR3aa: CASSQGTTGQVSNQPQHF; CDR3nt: TGCGCCAGCAGCCAAGGAACGACAGGGCAAGTGAGCAATCAGCCCCAGCATTTT
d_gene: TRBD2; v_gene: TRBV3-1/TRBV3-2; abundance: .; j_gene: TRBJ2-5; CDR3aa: CASSQVWGGSGETQYF; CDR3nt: TGTGCCAGCAGCCAAGTCTGGGGCGGGAGTGGAGAGACCCAGTACTTC
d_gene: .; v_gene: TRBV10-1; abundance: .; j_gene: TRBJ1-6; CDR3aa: CASSERPGSPLHF; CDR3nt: TGCGCCAGCAGTGAACGGCCGGGTTCACCCCTCCACTTT
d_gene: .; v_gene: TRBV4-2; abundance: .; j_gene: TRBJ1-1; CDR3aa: CASSTVMGGETNTEAFF; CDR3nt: TGTGCCAGCAGCACGGTCATGGGGGGGGAAACTAACACTGAAGCTTTCTTT
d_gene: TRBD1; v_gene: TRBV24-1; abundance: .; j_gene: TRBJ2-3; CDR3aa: CATSDLKTGAQYF; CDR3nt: TGTGCCACCAGTGACCTAAAGACAGGGGCGCAGTATTTT
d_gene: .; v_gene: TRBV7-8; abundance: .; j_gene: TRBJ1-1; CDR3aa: CASSSGAEAFF; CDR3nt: TGTGCCAGCAGCTCAGGGGCTGAAGCTTTCTTT